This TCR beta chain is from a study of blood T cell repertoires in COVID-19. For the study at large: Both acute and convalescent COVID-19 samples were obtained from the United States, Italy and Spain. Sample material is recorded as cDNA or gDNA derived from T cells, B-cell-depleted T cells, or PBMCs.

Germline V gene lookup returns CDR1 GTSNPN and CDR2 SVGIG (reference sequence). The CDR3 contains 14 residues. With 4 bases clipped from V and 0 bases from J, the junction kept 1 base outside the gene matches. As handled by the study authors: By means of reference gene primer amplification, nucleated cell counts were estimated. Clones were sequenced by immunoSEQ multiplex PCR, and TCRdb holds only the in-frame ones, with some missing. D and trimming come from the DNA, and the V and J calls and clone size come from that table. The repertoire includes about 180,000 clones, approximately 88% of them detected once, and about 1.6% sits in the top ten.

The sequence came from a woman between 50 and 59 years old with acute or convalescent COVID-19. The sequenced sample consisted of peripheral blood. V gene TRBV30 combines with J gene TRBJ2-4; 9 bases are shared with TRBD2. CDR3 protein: CAWTSGVAKNIQYF. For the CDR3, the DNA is TGTGCCTGGACTAGCGGGGTAGCCAAAAACATTCAGTACTTC.